This T cell receptor beta chain was profiled in a study of blood T cell repertoires in COVID-19. Across the whole study: The United States, Italy and Spain supplied acute and convalescent COVID-19 samples. Sample material is recorded as cDNA or gDNA derived from T cells, B-cell-depleted T cells, or PBMCs.

Original handling: The assay estimated nucleated cells by amplifying reference gene primers. TCRdb keeps only in-frame clones here, not all; method: immunoSEQ multiplex PCR. The V and J calls and clone size were taken over from that table, and D and trimming were inferred from the DNA. The data hold roughly 16,000 clones, with 70% to 90% observed a single time. This CDR3 has 15 residues. Germline-derived CDR1 and CDR2 are SGHTS and YDEGEE. V was pared by 4 bases and J by 0 bases, with 10 bases between. The chain couples TRBV5-8 to TRBJ1-4; D gene ambiguous. The sequence was collected from a human donor in a cohort sampled during active COVID-19. The sample was peripheral blood. The CDR3 spells CASSRRDATNEKLFF. CDR3 coding DNA: TGTGCCAGCAGCCGCCGGGATGCAACTAATGAAAAACTGTTTTTT. Full variable domain (rest looked up from reference TRBV5-8 and TRBJ1-4): EAGVTQSPTHLIKTRGQQATLRCSPISGHTSVYWYQQALGLGLQFLLWYDEGEERNRGNFPPRFSGRQFPNYSSELNVNALELEDSALYLCASSRRDATNEKLFFGSGTQLSVL.